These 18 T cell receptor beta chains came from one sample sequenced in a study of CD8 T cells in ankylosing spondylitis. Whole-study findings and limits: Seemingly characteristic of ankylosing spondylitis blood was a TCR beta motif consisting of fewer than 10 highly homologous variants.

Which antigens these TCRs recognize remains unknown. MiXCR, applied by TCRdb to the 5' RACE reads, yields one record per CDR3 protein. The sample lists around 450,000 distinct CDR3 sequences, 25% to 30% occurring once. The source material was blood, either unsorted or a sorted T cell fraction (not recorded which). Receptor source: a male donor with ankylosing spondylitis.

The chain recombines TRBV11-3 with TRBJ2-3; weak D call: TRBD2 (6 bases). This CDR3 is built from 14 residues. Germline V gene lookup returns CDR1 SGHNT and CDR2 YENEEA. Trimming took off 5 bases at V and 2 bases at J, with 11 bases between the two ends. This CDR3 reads CASSRDSNTDTQYF. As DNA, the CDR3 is TGTGCCAGCAGCAGGGACTCAAACACAGATACGCAGTATTTT.

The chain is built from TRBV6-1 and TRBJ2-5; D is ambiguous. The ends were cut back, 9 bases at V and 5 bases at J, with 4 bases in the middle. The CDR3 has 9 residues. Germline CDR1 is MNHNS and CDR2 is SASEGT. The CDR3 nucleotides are TGTGCCAGTCCGGAGACCCAGTACTTC. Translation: CASPETQYF.

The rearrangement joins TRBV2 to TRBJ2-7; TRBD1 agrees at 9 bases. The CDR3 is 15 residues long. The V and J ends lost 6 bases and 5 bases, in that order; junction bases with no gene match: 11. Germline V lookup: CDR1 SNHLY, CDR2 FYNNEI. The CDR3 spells CASSAPGQGVHEQYV. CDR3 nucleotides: TGTGCCAGCAGCGCCCCGGGACAGGGTGTCCACGAGCAGTACGTC.

As DNA, the CDR3 is TGCAGTGTCGGCAGGAGGAGGACAGATACGCAGTATTTT. Protein: CSVGRRRTDTQYF. V gene TRBV20-1 combines with J gene TRBJ2-3; D is possibly TRBD2 (5 bases). The CDR3 loop spans 13 amino acids. V dropped 7 bases and J dropped 3 bases, with 14 bases sitting between them. CDR1 and CDR2 (germline): DFQATT, SNEGSKA (reference sequence).

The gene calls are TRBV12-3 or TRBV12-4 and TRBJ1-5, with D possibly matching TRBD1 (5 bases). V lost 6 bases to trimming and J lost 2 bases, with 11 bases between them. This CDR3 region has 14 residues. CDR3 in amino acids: CASSLIGGNQPQHF. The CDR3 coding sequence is TGTGCCAGCAGCCTAATAGGGGGCAATCAGCCCCAGCATTTT.

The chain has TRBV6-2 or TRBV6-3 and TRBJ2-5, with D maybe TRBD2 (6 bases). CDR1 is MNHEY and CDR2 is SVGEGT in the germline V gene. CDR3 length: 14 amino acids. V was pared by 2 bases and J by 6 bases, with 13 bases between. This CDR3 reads CASSYEGGLQTQYF. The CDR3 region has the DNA TGTGCCAGCAGTTACGAGGGAGGACTACAGACCCAGTACTTC.

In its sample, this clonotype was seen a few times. The CDR3 protein is CASSGDRAGEETQYF. Written as DNA, the CDR3 is TGTGCCAGCAGTGGTGACAGGGCGGGAGAGGAGACCCAGTACTTC. V gene TRBV25-1 combines with J gene TRBJ2-5; D tentatively reads TRBD1 or TRBD2 (7 bases each). V lost 4 bases, J lost 5 bases, and 17 bases lay in between. CDR3 length: 15 residues. CDR1 is MGHDK, CDR2 SYGVNS, per germline.

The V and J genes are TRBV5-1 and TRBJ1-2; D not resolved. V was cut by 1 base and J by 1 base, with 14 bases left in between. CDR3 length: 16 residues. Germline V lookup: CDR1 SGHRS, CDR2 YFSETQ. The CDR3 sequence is CASSLRPGRVNYGYTF. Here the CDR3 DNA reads TGCGCCAGCAGCTTGAGACCGGGGAGAGTTAACTATGGCTACACCTTC.

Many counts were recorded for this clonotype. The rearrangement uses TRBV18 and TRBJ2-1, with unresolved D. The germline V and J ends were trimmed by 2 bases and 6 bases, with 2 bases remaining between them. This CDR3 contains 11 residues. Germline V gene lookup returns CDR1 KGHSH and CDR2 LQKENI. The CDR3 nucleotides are TGTGCCAGCTCACCAACCAATGAGCAGTTCTTC. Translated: CASSPTNEQFF.

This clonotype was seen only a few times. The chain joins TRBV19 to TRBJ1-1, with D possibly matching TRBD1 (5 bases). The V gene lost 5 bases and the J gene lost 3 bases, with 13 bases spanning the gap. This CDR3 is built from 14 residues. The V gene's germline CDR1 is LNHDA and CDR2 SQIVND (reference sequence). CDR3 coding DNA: TGTGCCAGTAGTGGATGGCAGGGTGACACTGAAGCTTTCTTT. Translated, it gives CASSGWQGDTEAFF.

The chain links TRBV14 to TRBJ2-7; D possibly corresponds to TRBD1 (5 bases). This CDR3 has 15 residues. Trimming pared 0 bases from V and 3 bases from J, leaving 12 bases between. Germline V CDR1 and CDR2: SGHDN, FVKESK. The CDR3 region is CASSQDPGHFYEQYF. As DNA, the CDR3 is TGTGCCAGCAGCCAAGATCCAGGGCACTTCTACGAGCAGTACTTC.

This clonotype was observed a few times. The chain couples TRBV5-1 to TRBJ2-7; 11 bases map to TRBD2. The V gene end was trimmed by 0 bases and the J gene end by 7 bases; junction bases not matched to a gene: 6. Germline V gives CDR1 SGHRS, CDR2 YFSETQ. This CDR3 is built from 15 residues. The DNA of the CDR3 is TGCGCCAGCAGCTTGGCTGGCTTAGCGGGAGGGGAGCAGTACGTC. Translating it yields CASSLAGLAGGEQYV.

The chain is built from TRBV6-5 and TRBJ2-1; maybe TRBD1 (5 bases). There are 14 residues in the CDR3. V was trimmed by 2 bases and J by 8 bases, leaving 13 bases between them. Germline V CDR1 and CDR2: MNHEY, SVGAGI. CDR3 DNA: TGTGCCAGCAGTTACCAGGACACCCTCGATGAGCAGTTCTTC. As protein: CASSYQDTLDEQFF.

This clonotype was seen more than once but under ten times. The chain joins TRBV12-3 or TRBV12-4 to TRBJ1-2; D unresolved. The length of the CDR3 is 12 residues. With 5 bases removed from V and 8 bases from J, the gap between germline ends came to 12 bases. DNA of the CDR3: TGTGCCAGCAGTCCGGACGCTGAGGGCTACACCTTC. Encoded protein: CASSPDAEGYTF.

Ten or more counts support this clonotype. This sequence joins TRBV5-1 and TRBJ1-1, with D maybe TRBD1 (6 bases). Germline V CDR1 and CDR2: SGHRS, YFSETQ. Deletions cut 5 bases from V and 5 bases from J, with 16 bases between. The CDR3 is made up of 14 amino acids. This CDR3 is CASRDSPDRTEAFF. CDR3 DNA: TGCGCCAGCAGGGACAGTCCCGACAGGACTGAAGCTTTCTTT.

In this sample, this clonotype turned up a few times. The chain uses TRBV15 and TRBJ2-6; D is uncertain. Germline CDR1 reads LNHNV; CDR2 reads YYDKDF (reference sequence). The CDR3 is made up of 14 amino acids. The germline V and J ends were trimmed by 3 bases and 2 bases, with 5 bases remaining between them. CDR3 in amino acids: CATSRKTGANVLTF. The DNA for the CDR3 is TGTGCCACCAGCAGGAAAACTGGGGCCAACGTCCTGACTTTC.

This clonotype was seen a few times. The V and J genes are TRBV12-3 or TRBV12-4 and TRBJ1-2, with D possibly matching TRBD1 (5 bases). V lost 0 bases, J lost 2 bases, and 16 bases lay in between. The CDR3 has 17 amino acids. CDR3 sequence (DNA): TGTGCCAGCAGTTTAGCCTGGGGGGACTTCGGCAACTATGGCTACACCTTC. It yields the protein CASSLAWGDFGNYGYTF.

CDR3 region: CSAKTSGLYNEQFF. Here the CDR3 DNA reads TGCAGTGCGAAGACTAGCGGACTGTACAATGAGCAGTTCTTC. This chain uses TRBV20-1 with TRBJ2-1; 9 positions agree with TRBD2. After removal of 6 bases from V and 4 bases from J, the junction contained 7 bases not matched to a gene. The CDR3 is 14 amino acids. Germline lookup yields CDR1 DFQATT and CDR2 SNEGSKA (reference sequence).